A selection of T cell receptor beta chains follows, all from one sample in a study of cytomegalovirus exposure and HLA in healthy donors. Here immunoSEQ multiplex PCR was the method, and the copy in TCRdb shows in-frame clones only, minus some. The repertoire holds 150,000 to 200,000 clones, with approximately 86% as singletons. Sequences were obtained from PBMCs. All receptors derive from a woman under 30 in good health and CMV-seronegative. Both conserved end residues are part of each CDR3. The D gene is left open where the match is weak. Where a row states a size, it is once, few, many or the class of an expanded clone; other rows omit it.

cdr3_nt cdr3_aa d_call j_call v_call clone_size
TGCAGCGTTGCAAGGGGGAGGGCAGATACGCAGTATTTT CSVARGRADTQYF - TRBJ2-3 TRBV29-1 -
TGTGCCAGCAGCTTCGGACAGGGGTACGAGCAGTACTTC CASSFGQGYEQYF TRBD1 TRBJ2-7 TRBV11-1 once
TGCGCCAGCAGCCAAGTGGGAGCAGTCGGTGGCTACACCTTC CASSQVGAVGGYTF - TRBJ1-2 TRBV4-1 -
TGCGCCAGCAGCCAAGATCCGGGACAGGGAGGTTCACCCCTCCACTTT CASSQDPGQGGSPLHF TRBD1 TRBJ1-6 TRBV4-1 -
TGTGCCATCAGTGCGCTCGGGGGGGCTCTCCCAAACACCATATATTTT CAISALGGALPNTIYF - TRBJ1-3 TRBV10-3 -
TGCGCCAGCAGCTTGGGCCCTTTGGGGGGGGTTTACAATGAGCAGTTCTTC CASSLGPLGGVYNEQFF TRBD2 TRBJ2-1 TRBV5-1 -
TGTTCCAGCAGCTTCAGCTCGACAGGGGACGGCTACACCTTC CSSSFSSTGDGYTF TRBD1 TRBJ1-2 TRBV7-9 once
TGTGCCACCAGCATCGGGGGGGGCGAGGGCATTCAGTACTTC CATSIGGGEGIQYF TRBD2 TRBJ2-4 TRBV15 -
TGCGCCAGCAGCCAAGACCCCGGGCTAGCGGGAGATTACGAGCAGTACTTC CASSQDPGLAGDYEQYF TRBD2 TRBJ2-7 TRBV4-3 few
TGTGCCAGCGGGGACAGTCAGTACCAAGAGACCCAGTACTTC CASGDSQYQETQYF TRBD1 TRBJ2-5 TRBV5-4 -
TGTGCCATCAGTGAAGATCCAGGCCAAGAGACCCAGTACTTC CAISEDPGQETQYF - TRBJ2-5 TRBV10-3 -
TGTGCCAGCACCAACTCCATGGACTTAAATAGCAATCAGCCCCAGCATTTT CASTNSMDLNSNQPQHF - TRBJ1-5 TRBV28 -
TGTGCCAGCAGTGCCGGCAGGAATACCTACGAGCAGTACTTC CASSAGRNTYEQYF - TRBJ2-7 TRBV2 -
TGTGCCTGGACGGATGGGCAGGGGCCAGAAAAACTGTTTTTT CAWTDGQGPEKLFF - TRBJ1-4 TRBV30 -
TGCGCCAGCAGCACCGGACAGGCGGCATACGCTTTCTTT CASSTGQAAYAFF TRBD1 TRBJ1-1 TRBV5-1 -
TGTGCCAGCAGCCAAGTATTCGGCAGGGAAGGTGAAAAACTGTTTTTT CASSQVFGREGEKLFF - TRBJ1-4 TRBV4-2 once
TGCGCCAGCAGCTTGCCGGGATCGAACACTGAAGCTTTCTTT CASSLPGSNTEAFF - TRBJ1-1 TRBV5-1 -
TGTGCCAGCAGAAGGGGGGGCTACGAGCAGTACTTC CASRRGGYEQYF - TRBJ2-7 TRBV11-3 -
TGTGCCAGCAGTGAAAGGGGGTTAGGCAATCAGCCCCAGCATTTT CASSERGLGNQPQHF - TRBJ1-5 TRBV25-1 -
TGTGCCAGCAGCACTACTAGCGGGGGGGCCAATGAGCAGTTCTTC CASSTTSGGANEQFF TRBD2 TRBJ2-1 TRBV7-9 -
TGCGCCAGCAGCCAAGATCTCCAGGGGGAAGTCCCTGAAGCTTTCTTT CASSQDLQGEVPEAFF TRBD1 TRBJ1-1 TRBV4-1 few
TGTGCCAGTAGTATCTCGGCAGGGCTCTTCCACGAGCAGTACTTC CASSISAGLFHEQYF - TRBJ2-7 TRBV19 -